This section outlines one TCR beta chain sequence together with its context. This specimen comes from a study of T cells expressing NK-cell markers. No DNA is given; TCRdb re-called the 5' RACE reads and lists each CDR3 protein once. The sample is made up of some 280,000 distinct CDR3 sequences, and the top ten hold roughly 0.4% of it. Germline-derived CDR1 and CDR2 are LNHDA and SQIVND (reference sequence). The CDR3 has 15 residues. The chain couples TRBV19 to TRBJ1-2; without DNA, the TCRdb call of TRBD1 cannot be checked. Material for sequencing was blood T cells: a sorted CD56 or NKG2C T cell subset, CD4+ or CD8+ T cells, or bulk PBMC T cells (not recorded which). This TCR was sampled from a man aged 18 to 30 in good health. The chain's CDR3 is CASLPGQGTYAGYTF.